This T cell receptor (beta chain) was sequenced in a study of blood T cells in healthy people across ages. The study, taken as a whole, reports: Higher diversity and more naive CD4+ cells were features of long-lived donors, compared to aged donors.

A note on this clonotype: Antigen: not known.

Each donor supplied 7.5 to 10 milliliters of peripheral blood. The germline gives CDR1 SGHTA, CDR2 FQGNSA. The CDR3 is 15 amino acids. The V gene lost 6 bases and the J gene lost 5 bases, with 16 bases spanning the gap. A sample-barcoded 5' primer and a J-beta primer mix were used in a second PCR of about 7 to 12 cycles. TCRdb used MiXCR to reprocess the 5' RACE reads, holding one entry per CDR3 protein. Among over 1,500,000 distinct CDR3 sequences listed, more than 35% were seen once. V and J are TRBV7-2 and TRBJ1-4, with D perhaps matching TRBD1 (5 bases). This TCR came from a human donor in good health. The specimen sequenced was blood. For the CDR3, the DNA is TGTGCCAGCAGTACGACCGGGGCGGGGAATGAAAAACTGTTTTTT. Amino acids: CASSTTGAGNEKLFF.